This T cell receptor beta chain was documented in a study of shared clonotypes between healthy human individuals. The repertoire was sequenced with immunoSEQ multiplex PCR; TCRdb's copy has only in-frame clones and lacks some. The sample lists more than 1.2 million clones; just under 99% were seen once. Germline assignment: CDR1 MDHEN and CDR2 SYDVKM. V trimming: 5 bases; J trimming: 5 bases; junction bases outside the gene matches: 9. This CDR3 is built from 14 residues. This rearrangement joins TRBV28 to TRBJ2-7; 7 bases align to TRBD1. This sequence originates from a man in his thirties or forties in good health. Sequencing input: naive CD4+ T cells sorted from blood. Described subset: CD45RA+ positively selected. The DNA for the CDR3 is TGTGCCAGCAGTCACAGCAACAGGGGCCACGAGCAGTACTTC. It codes for CASSHSNRGHEQYF. The full variable domain, in which reference TRBV28 and TRBJ2-7 provide the parts outside the CDR3, is DVKVTQSSRYLVKRTGEKVFLECVQDMDHENMFWYRQDPGLGLRLIYFSYDVKMKEKGDIPEGYSVSREKKERFSLILESASTNQTSMYLCASSHSNRGHEQYFGPGTRLTVT.